The 31 T cell receptor beta chains in this list originate from one sample, sequenced in a study of blood T cells in healthy people across ages. For the second PCR, which ran for about 7 to 11 cycles, a sample-barcoded 5' primer and a J-beta primer mix were used. TCRdb redid the calling of the 5' RACE reads with MiXCR, one entry per CDR3 protein. In the table there are 650,000 to 800,000 distinct CDR3 sequences, approximately 52% of which are singletons. Sequenced: blood. These receptors came from a woman older than 75 in good health.

This clonotype turned up a few times. Possible read error: a much larger clone is one base away. The rearrangement joins TRBV15 to TRBJ2-5; the D gene is possibly TRBD2 (7 bases). V was clipped by 0 bases and J by 11 bases, with 25 bases between them. Germline-derived CDR1 and CDR2 are LNHNV and YYDKDF (reference sequence). The CDR3 is made up of 17 amino acids. The CDR3 DNA is TGTGCCACCAGCAGAGATTTGGGAGGGACACCCCTCAATGAGCAGTACTTC. Translation: CATSRDLGGTPLNEQYF.

CDR3 DNA sequence: TGTGCCAGCAGCCCGGGACTAGCGGGAGGCGGGGTCACAGATACGCAGTATTTT. Protein: CASSPGLAGGGVTDTQYF. This chain links TRBV4-2 with TRBJ2-3; 15 bases are shared with TRBD2. The length of the CDR3 is 18 residues. Germline CDR1 reads LGHNA; CDR2 reads YNFKEQ. V was pared by 4 bases and J by 2 bases, with 7 bases of the junction left unmatched.

This clonotype was counted at least ten times. The rearrangement joins TRBV29-1 to TRBJ2-3; a possible D gene is TRBD2 (7 bases). There are 15 residues in the CDR3. The germline CDR1 and CDR2 sequences are SQVTM and ANQGSEA. Trimming removed 7 bases from V and 4 bases from J, with 21 bases in between. CDR3 loop: CSAVRGLTGADTQYF. DNA for the CDR3: TGCAGCGCCGTGCGGGGGCTTACTGGCGCAGATACGCAGTATTTT.

V and J are TRBV7-2 and TRBJ2-5; D unresolved. The V gene's germline CDR1 is SGHTA and CDR2 FQGNSA. Trimming cost V 5 bases and J 11 bases, with 21 bases left between them. This CDR3 is built from 14 residues. CDR3 DNA sequence: TGTGCCAGCAGCCCTAGGGCTTTTAACAATGAGCAGTACTTC. Its translation is CASSPRAFNNEQYF.

V usage is TRBV4-1 and J usage is TRBJ1-2, with no clear D. The CDR3 is 17 residues long. Germline assignment: CDR1 MGHRA and CDR2 YSYEKL. V was trimmed by 1 base and J by 4 bases, leaving 19 bases between them. CDR3 amino acids: CASSQVSATWGSYGYTF. The DNA for the CDR3 is TGCGCCAGCAGCCAAGTATCGGCGACGTGGGGATCCTATGGCTACACCTTC.

As to this clonotype: A clone one base away is much larger, so this may be a read error. The CDR3 sequence: CAGSPSRGKQFF. CDR3 in DNA: TGTGCCGGCAGCCCGTCCAGGGGAAAGCAGTTCTTC. The chain combines TRBV7-2 with TRBJ2-1; D is perhaps TRBD1 (6 bases). The CDR3 contains 12 residues. In germline, CDR1 is SGHTA, CDR2 FQGNSA.

CDR3 in amino acids: CASMALTTADTQYF. CDR3 bases: TGTGCCAGCATGGCCCTAACAACCGCAGATACGCAGTATTTT. The V call is TRBV2, the J call TRBJ2-3; unclear D gene. The CDR3 runs 14 residues. Germline V gene data show CDR1 as SNHLY and CDR2 as FYNNEI. Trimming stripped 7 bases from V and 4 bases from J, with 15 bases between. Full variable domain (rest looked up from reference TRBV2 and TRBJ2-3): EPEVTQTPSHQVTQMGQEVILRCVPISNHLYFYWYRQILGQKVEFLVSFYNNEISEKSEIFDDQFSVERPDGSNFTLKIRSTKLEDSAMYFCASMALTTADTQYFGPGTRLTVL.

A remark on this clonotype: A much larger clonotype is one base distant, so this may be a read error. This chain connects TRBV7-2 to TRBJ1-2, with 9 nucleotides matching TRBD1. This CDR3 region has 14 residues. Germline CDR1 and CDR2: SGHTA and FQGNSA. Trimming took 5 bases from V and 8 from J; bases not matched to a gene: 9. The CDR3: CASSDGQGIGGYTF. In DNA, the CDR3 is TGTGCCAGCAGCGACGGACAGGGGATCGGGGGCTACACCTTC.

This clonotype was seen many times. The chain employs TRBV6-6 and TRBJ1-1; D is undetermined. Germline CDR1 is MNHNY and CDR2 is SVGAGI (reference sequence). V lost 6 bases, J lost 6 bases, and 14 bases lay in between. CDR3 size: 13 residues. The CDR3 region has the DNA TGTGCCAGCAGCGCCGGGGTGGGCGCTGAAGCTTTCTTT. Translated, it gives CASSAGVGAEAFF.

A note on this clonotype: This sequence may be a read error, since a much larger clone differs from it by one base. The V and J genes are TRBV10-3 and TRBJ2-2; D uncertain. V gave up 11 bases and J gave up 1 base, with 8 bases separating them. The germline V gene has CDR1 ENHRY and CDR2 SYGVKD. The CDR3 loop spans 12 amino acids. The CDR3 bases are TGTGCCTGCAGTAAGAACACCGGGGAGCTGTTTTTT. Translation: CACSKNTGELFF.

In the case of this clonotype: One base away lies a much larger clone, so this may be a sequencing read error. The CDR3: CASQLAGAGETQYF. Here the CDR3 DNA reads TGTGCCAGCCAACTGGCGGGAGCGGGAGAGACGCAGTATTTT. The chain employs TRBV27 and TRBJ2-3; 8 nucleotides agree with TRBD2. V gave up 8 bases and J gave up 9 bases; unmatched junction bases: 13. Germline V gives CDR1 MNHEY, CDR2 SMNVEV (reference sequence). CDR3 size: 14 residues.

This clonotype was found many times. The J gene is TRBJ2-6, the V gene TRBV7-9; TRBD1 aligns across 8 bases. After removal of 1 base from V and 7 bases from J, the junction contained 12 bases not matched to a gene. There are 18 residues in the CDR3. The germline V gene has CDR1 SEHNR and CDR2 FQNEAQ (reference sequence). The CDR3 region has the DNA TGTGCCAGCAGCTTAGTAACAGGGGGAAGCGCGAGTGCCAACGTCCTGACTTTC. It specifies CASSLVTGGSASANVLTF.

V and J are TRBV5-1 and TRBJ1-1, with no clear D. The CDR3 has 15 amino acids. The V gene lost 4 bases and the J gene lost 3 bases, with 16 bases spanning the gap. Germline V lookup: CDR1 SGHRS, CDR2 YFSETQ. The CDR3 here is CASSLLGRGDTEAFF. CDR3 bases: TGCGCCAGCAGCCTCCTAGGGCGCGGCGACACTGAAGCTTTCTTT.

The V and J genes are TRBV12-3 or TRBV12-4 and TRBJ2-5, with a possible D match to TRBD2 (5 bases). Trimming removed 5 bases at V and 4 bases at J, with 14 bases between. The CDR3 runs 14 residues. The CDR3 coding sequence is TGTGCCAGCAGTGGGGATTCTGGAGGAGAGACCCAGTACTTC. This sequence encodes CASSGDSGGETQYF.

V gene TRBV7-9 combines with J gene TRBJ2-7; D might be TRBD2 (6 bases). CDR3 length: 19 amino acids. Germline V lookup: CDR1 SEHNR, CDR2 FQNEAQ (reference sequence). Trimming removed 1 base at V and 0 bases at J, with 22 bases between. CDR3 DNA sequence: TGTGCCAGCAGCTTAGTGTTACGGGATCGGAGGGCGAACTCCTACGAGCAGTACTTC. It codes for CASSLVLRDRRANSYEQYF. Combining the CDR3 with reference TRBV7-9 and TRBJ2-7 gives the whole variable domain DTGVSQNPRHKITKRGQNVTFRCDPISEHNRLYWYRQTLGQGPEFLTYFQNEAQLEKSRLLSDRFSAERPKGSFSTLEIQRTEQGDSAMYLCASSLVLRDRRANSYEQYFGPGTRLTVT.

This clonotype was seen ten or more times. The chain uses TRBV20-1 and TRBJ2-1, with TRBD1 identical over 8 bases. Germline CDR1 is DFQATT and CDR2 is SNEGSKA (reference sequence). The V gene end was trimmed by 6 bases and the J gene end by 5 bases; junction bases not matched to a gene: 6. The CDR3 totals 13 residues. CDR3 coding DNA: TGCAGTGCCCCGGGACAGGTTGACAATGAGCAGTTCTTC. Its protein is CSAPGQVDNEQFF.

This clonotype was found a few times. The chain joins TRBV20-1 to TRBJ2-1; a possible D gene is TRBD2 (6 bases). Per germline, CDR1 DFQATT and CDR2 SNEGSKA (reference sequence). The CDR3 is 17 residues long. The V gene lost 0 bases and the J gene lost 0 bases, with 15 bases spanning the gap. CDR3 region: CSARDSGGASSYNEQFF. The DNA for the CDR3 is TGCAGTGCTAGAGATTCCGGCGGGGCAAGCTCCTACAATGAGCAGTTCTTC.

This clonotype showed up many times. The V gene is TRBV5-1, the J gene TRBJ2-5; D might be TRBD1 (5 bases). The CDR3 is made up of 14 amino acids. Trimming took 1 base from V and 1 from J, leaving 8 bases between them. The germline CDR1 and CDR2 sequences are SGHRS and YFSETQ. CDR3 sequence: CASSLSDSQETQYF. In DNA, the CDR3 is TGCGCCAGCAGCTTGTCCGACAGCCAAGAGACCCAGTACTTC.

This clonotype was seen ten or more times. The chain has TRBV24-1 and TRBJ2-1, with 7 bases identical to TRBD1. CDR1 is KGHDR and CDR2 is SFDVKD in the germline V gene. V lost 5 bases to trimming and J lost 2 bases; unmatched junction nucleotides: 5. This CDR3 is 15 amino acids long. The CDR3 loop is CATSGTQGAYNEQFF. The CDR3 nucleotides read TGTGCCACCAGTGGGACGCAGGGGGCCTACAATGAGCAGTTCTTC.

Remarks on this clonotype: The germline gene is not matched at one end of the junction; a read error may be the cause. This chain uses TRBV6-5 with TRBJ1-2; perhaps TRBD1 as D (6 bases). Per the germline V gene, CDR1 is MNHEY and CDR2 is SVGAGI. The CDR3 spans 12 residues. CDR3 residues: CASRTANYGCTF. The DNA for the CDR3 is TGTGCCAGCCGGACAGCTAACTATGGCTGCACCTTC.

This chain uses TRBV7-9 with TRBJ1-2; no reliable D call. The CDR3 length is 14 residues. Germline CDR1 reads SEHNR; CDR2 reads FQNEAQ (reference sequence). The V and J ends lost 3 bases and 2 bases respectively, with 10 bases between them. Here the CDR3 reads CASSLTRENYGYTF. The CDR3, as DNA: TGTGCCAGCAGCTTGACACGGGAGAACTATGGCTACACCTTC.

This chain joins TRBV2 and TRBJ2-7; TRBD1 might be the D (6 bases). Trimming removed 6 bases from V and 6 bases from J, with 12 bases in between. This CDR3 is built from 12 residues. Germline assignment: CDR1 SNHLY and CDR2 FYNNEI. The CDR3 loop reads CASRATGREQYF. CDR3 sequence (DNA): TGTGCCAGCAGAGCCACAGGGCGCGAGCAGTACTTC.

On this clonotype itself: This may be a read error: a much more frequent sequence differs by one nucleotide. The chain combines TRBV5-1 with TRBJ2-1; D unclear. The DNA end favors TRBJ2-7, so the J call may be wrong. The length of the CDR3 is 14 residues. Germline-derived CDR1 and CDR2 are SGHRS and YFSETQ. CDR3 coding DNA: TGCGCCAGTCATGATCCAAGCTCCTACAATGAGCAGTACTTC. Translating it yields CASHDPSSYNEQYF.

This clonotype was recorded many times. This rearrangement joins TRBV9 to TRBJ2-3; 10 bases line up with TRBD1. In germline, CDR1 is SGDLS, CDR2 YYNGEE. This CDR3 contains 18 residues. Unmatched junction bases numbered 14, after V lost 3 bases and J lost 4 bases. The CDR3 nucleotides read TGTGCCAGCAGCGCCGCGGGACAGGGGACGTTTGGGGCAGATACGCAGTATTTT. Its protein product is CASSAAGQGTFGADTQYF.

The table lists this clonotype with a count of one. In DNA form, the CDR3 reads TGTGCCAGCAGTACTGGACAGGGGAAGGGCGAGCAGTACTTC. Encoded protein: CASSTGQGKGEQYF. The gene calls are TRBV6-6 and TRBJ2-7; TRBD1 aligns across 9 bases. The ends lost 5 bases at V and 6 bases at J; junction bases unmatched: 8. CDR3 length equals 14 residues. Germline loops: CDR1 MNHNY, CDR2 SVGAGI (reference sequence).

In this sample, this clonotype turned up many times. The chain carries TRBV9 and TRBJ2-7, with a tentative D call TRBD1 (8 bases). The CDR3 covers 15 residues. Trimming took off 1 base at V and 6 bases at J, with 17 bases between the two ends. Germline V lookup: CDR1 SGDLS, CDR2 YYNGEE. Here the CDR3 reads CASSVTFGGTGEQYF. The CDR3 DNA sequence: TGTGCCAGCAGCGTAACCTTCGGGGGGACAGGCGAGCAGTACTTC.

The CDR3 loop is CASSRGRASSYEQYF. The CDR3 bases are TGTGCCAGCAGCCGAGGGAGGGCTTCCTCCTACGAGCAGTACTTC. The genes are TRBV7-9 and TRBJ2-7; 7 positions match TRBD2. CDR1 SEHNR and CDR2 FQNEAQ come from the germline V gene (reference sequence). J gave up 0 bases and V 5 bases, and 7 bases lay outside the gene matches. This CDR3 spans 15 amino acids.

As concerns this clonotype: It may be a read error: a sequence one base away is much more abundant. The DNA for the CDR3 is TGCGCCAGCAGCTCCCTGGGACAGGGGAACTCCTGCGAGCAGTACTTC. It codes for CASSSLGQGNSCEQYF. The chain is built from TRBV5-1 and TRBJ2-7, with 10 bases lining up with TRBD1. The CDR3 covers 16 residues. Germline V gene data show CDR1 as SGHRS and CDR2 as YFSETQ.

This clonotype appeared many times. This chain joins TRBV5-6 and TRBJ2-7, with D uncertain. From germline, CDR1 is SGHDT and CDR2 YYEEEE. Trimming stripped 2 bases from V and 3 bases from J, with 12 bases between. The CDR3 is made up of 14 amino acids. CDR3 residues: CASSLRTLSYEQYF. CDR3 coding DNA: TGTGCCAGCAGCTTAAGGACCCTCAGCTACGAGCAGTACTTC.

The chain recombines TRBV29-1 with TRBJ2-7; the match to TRBD2 covers 7 bases. The J call may be wrong; the DNA end is better matched by TRBJ2-5. CDR1 and CDR2 (germline): SQVTM, ANQGSEA. The CDR3 extends over 15 amino acids. CDR3 sequence: CSVVPPLAWRETQYF. As DNA, the CDR3 is TGCAGCGTTGTTCCCCCACTAGCGTGGCGAGAGACCCAGTACTTC.

As to this clonotype: Given a much more abundant clone one base away, this may be a read error. This sequence joins TRBV5-1 and TRBJ2-5; tentatively, D is TRBD1 (6 bases). The CDR3 loop spans 13 amino acids. The ends were cut back, 4 bases at V and 5 bases at J, with 12 bases in the middle. Germline CDR1 and CDR2: SGHRS and YFSETQ. In DNA form, the CDR3 reads TGCGCCAGCAGCGCGGACAGTCGGGAGACCCAGTACTTC. Translating gives CASSADSRETQYF.